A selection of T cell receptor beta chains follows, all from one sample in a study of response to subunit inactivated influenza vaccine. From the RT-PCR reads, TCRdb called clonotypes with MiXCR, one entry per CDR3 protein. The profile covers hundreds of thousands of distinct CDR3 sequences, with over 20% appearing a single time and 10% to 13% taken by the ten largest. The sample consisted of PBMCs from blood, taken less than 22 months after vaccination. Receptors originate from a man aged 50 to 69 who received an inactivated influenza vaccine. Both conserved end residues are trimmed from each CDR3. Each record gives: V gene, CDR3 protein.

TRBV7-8	ASSQGRDYEQY
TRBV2	ASKPGQSSYEQY
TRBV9	ASSVACRPKKGNQPQH
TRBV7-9	ASSLLSGERGAF
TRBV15	ATSRDRGTSGRGTGELF
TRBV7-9	ASSPAAGNQPQH
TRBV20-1	SAGGVASYNEQF
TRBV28	ASSLNAGGAGNTIY
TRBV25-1	ASSEYQFEQY
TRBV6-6	ASSYSSATEAF
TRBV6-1	ASREVKGHSGELF
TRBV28	ATSHGDITYEQY
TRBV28	ASKLAQSYEQY
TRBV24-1	ATSDPGANTGELF
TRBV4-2	ASSQERGATNEKLF
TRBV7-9	ASSSIVIPNYGYT
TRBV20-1	SARDRTPINQPQH
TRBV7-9	AGESTQKYGYT
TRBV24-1	ATSDPGTDNQPQH
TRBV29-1	SVETGGRTDTQY
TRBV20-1	SVGWGSEAF
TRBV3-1	ASSRERGAYNEQF
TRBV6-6	ASRTGGNEQY
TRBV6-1	ASTTGSPHYGYT
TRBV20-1	SARDSAEAF
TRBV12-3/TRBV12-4	ASSSGQVLYPSNQPQH
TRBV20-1	SARDIGGQGVYEQY
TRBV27	ASSPGAFYYGYT
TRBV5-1	ASSFEGNPAGELF
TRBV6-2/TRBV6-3	ASSYSPTRETGPHRPQH
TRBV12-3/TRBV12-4	ASSPLGLAGRHEQF
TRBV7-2	ASSGSSYEQY
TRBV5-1	ASSLVDRGADGYT
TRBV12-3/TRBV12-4	ASSLGQGADTQY
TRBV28	ASSSLADYNNEQF
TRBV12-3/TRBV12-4	ASKGNPGFWGQNTEAF
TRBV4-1	ASSQAGQSYNSPLH
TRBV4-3	ASSQEGQGNNEQF
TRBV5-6	ASSPWTGEETQY
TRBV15	ATSRDGGGRTGELF
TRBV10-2	ASSESGGAHSSYNEQF
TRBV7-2	ASSIAGAETQY
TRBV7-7	ASSLGLASTDTQY
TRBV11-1	ASSPLLGDRGKRGKLF
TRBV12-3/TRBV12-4	ASSPPGGSNEKLF
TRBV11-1	ASSSRIDQETQY
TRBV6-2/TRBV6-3	ASSFFRTGVNEQF
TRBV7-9	ASSLKTGTNEKLF
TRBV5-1	ASSKGTSLTYEQY
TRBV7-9	ASSPEESSYGYT
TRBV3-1	ASSHGGEAF
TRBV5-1	ASSYDSGRSGEMF
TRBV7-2	ASSLLGGVEKLF
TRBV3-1	ASSQGQGALGYT
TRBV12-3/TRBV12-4	ASSYLSLTDTQY
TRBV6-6	ASSKGRDYEQY
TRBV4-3	ASSRERADTQY